What follows are 20 T cell receptor beta chains derived from one specimen sequenced in a study of blood T cells in healthy people across ages. Using a J-beta primer mix together with a sample-barcoded 5' primer, a second PCR was run for about 6 to 11 cycles. TCRdb reprocessed the 5' RACE reads with MiXCR, giving one entry per CDR3 protein. Of around 620,000 distinct CDR3 sequences listed, roughly 29% were seen once; the top ten hold roughly 18%. The sequencing sample was made of blood. These receptors came from a woman in her 70s in good health.

CDR3 DNA sequence: TGCGCCAGCAGGGACCGAGCGCCCTATAATTCACCCCTCCACTTT. The encoded protein is CASRDRAPYNSPLHF. V usage is TRBV4-3 and J usage is TRBJ1-6, with no clear D. V dropped 6 bases and J dropped 2 bases, with 11 bases sitting between them. The CDR3 covers 15 residues. Looked up from germline, CDR1 is LGHNA and CDR2 is YSLEER.

This clonotype was observed a few times. The chain has TRBV7-7 and TRBJ2-2; no clear D gene. This CDR3 spans 14 amino acids. Trimming pared 5 bases from V and 2 bases from J, leaving 9 bases between. Germline V lookup: CDR1 SSHAT, CDR2 FNYEAQ (reference sequence). The DNA of the CDR3 is TGTGCCAGCAGCCAGACATTCAACACCGGGGAGCTGTTTTTT. Protein: CASSQTFNTGELFF.

The V and J genes are TRBV7-9 and TRBJ2-5; 10 bases agree with TRBD2. The V gene's germline CDR1 is SEHNR and CDR2 FQNEAQ (reference sequence). J was trimmed by 11 bases and V by 5 bases; bases with no gene match: 14. This CDR3 comprises 15 residues. The CDR3 protein is CASSQIAGGHGVQYF. In nucleotides, the CDR3 is TGTGCCAGCAGCCAAATAGCGGGGGGCCACGGCGTACAGTACTTC.

V is TRBV5-1 and J is TRBJ1-6; no reliable D call. This CDR3 has 14 residues. The V and J ends lost 7 bases and 2 bases respectively, with 10 bases between them. Germline values: CDR1 SGHRS, CDR2 YFSETQ. The CDR3 coding sequence is TGCGCCAGCGGACTAAACACCTATAATTCACCCCTCCACTTT. Its translation is CASGLNTYNSPLHF.

The J gene is TRBJ2-5, the V gene TRBV24-1, with D possibly being TRBD1 or TRBD2 (6 bases each). Gene TRBJ2-7 matches the end of the DNA better, so the J call may be wrong. CDR3 length: 13 residues. Germline V gene lookup returns CDR1 KGHDR and CDR2 SFDVKD. CDR3 bases: TGTGCCACCCCGTGGGGGGCTTCCTACGAGCAGTACTTC. As protein: CATPWGASYEQYF.

The chain employs TRBV12-3 or TRBV12-4 and TRBJ2-1; D unresolved. Trimming removed 8 bases from V and 0 bases from J, with 14 bases in between. This CDR3 comprises 15 residues. This chain's CDR3 is CASGDGLYSYNEQFF. CDR3 sequence (DNA): TGTGCCAGCGGCGACGGCCTCTACTCCTACAATGAGCAGTTCTTC.

This clonotype has a handful of counts. The chain is built from TRBV12-3 or TRBV12-4 and TRBJ2-7, with D unclear. With 1 base removed from V and 7 bases from J, the gap between germline ends came to 14 bases. This CDR3 has 14 amino acids. The CDR3 DNA sequence: TGTGCCAGCAGTTTAGGATCCTCAGGCAGGGAGCAGTACTTC. It codes for CASSLGSSGREQYF.

This clonotype turned up a few times. The gene calls are TRBV20-1 and TRBJ1-2; D gene uncertain. The germline gives CDR1 DFQATT, CDR2 SNEGSKA (reference sequence). This CDR3 comprises 13 residues. The V and J ends lost 0 bases and 6 bases respectively, with 11 bases between them. The CDR3 loop reads CSARDVYRDGYTF. CDR3 coding DNA: TGCAGTGCTAGAGACGTGTATAGGGATGGCTACACCTTC.

The CDR3 loop is CSAKGAYKAFF. The CDR3 DNA reads as TGCAGTGCGAAGGGGGCCTATAAAGCTTTCTTT. This rearrangement joins TRBV20-1 to TRBJ1-1; TRBD1 matches 7 bases. This CDR3 region has 11 residues. CDR1 is DFQATT, CDR2 SNEGSKA, per germline (reference sequence). The trim removed 6 bases at V and 9 bases at J, leaving 7 bases unmatched.

The chain links TRBV10-3 to TRBJ2-3, with TRBD2 as a possible D gene (7 bases). V lost 10 bases and J lost 2, with 19 bases in between. The germline gives CDR1 ENHRY, CDR2 SYGVKD. The CDR3 extends over 15 amino acids. CDR3 protein: CATLLGGATTDTQYF. The CDR3 DNA sequence: TGTGCCACCCTACTAGGGGGGGCTACCACAGATACGCAGTATTTT.

The chain recombines TRBV4-1 with TRBJ2-3; TRBD2 matches 8 bases. Trimming at V came to 1 base and at J to 6 bases, leaving 12 bases not matched to a gene. The CDR3 covers 17 residues. Germline V gene sequence: CDR1 MGHRA, CDR2 YSYEKL. The CDR3 DNA reads as TGCGCCAGCAGCCAAGGTGGCGCGGGGGGCGAGGGGGATACGCAGTATTTT. Translating it yields CASSQGGAGGEGDTQYF.

This clonotype showed up just a few times. One end of the junction does not line up with germline, which may come from a read error. The chain employs TRBV24-1 and TRBJ2-5; D call uncertain. The assigned J gene may be wrong: the sequence end matches TRBJ2-1 better. CDR3 length equals 17 residues. The germline V gene encodes CDR1 KGHDR and CDR2 SFDVKD. CDR3 nucleotide sequence: TGTGCCACCAGTGGTTTGGGCAGCCAAGCGCAACTCAATGAGCAGTTCTTC. It codes for CATSGLGSQAQLNEQFF.

A word on this clonotype: The junction does not match germline at one end; this may be a read error. The rearrangement uses TRBV7-2 and TRBJ2-7; D is unclear. The CDR3 has 12 residues. In germline, CDR1 is SGHTA, CDR2 FQGNSA. CDR3 amino acids: CASSHSSNEQYF. In DNA, the CDR3 is TGTGCCAGCAGCCACAGCTCCAACGAGCAGTACTTC.

J is TRBJ2-5 and V is TRBV7-6, with 8 bases that match TRBD1. From germline, CDR1 is SGHVS and CDR2 FNYEAQ. CDR3 size: 20 residues. V trimming: 1 base; J trimming: 1 base; junction bases outside the gene matches: 17. For the CDR3, the DNA is TGTGCCAGCAGCTTAGAAGGTTCCGGGACAGGCACCCTTCCCCAAGAGACCCAGTACTTC. This sequence encodes CASSLEGSGTGTLPQETQYF.

In its sample, this clonotype was seen a few times. The V call is TRBV7-9, the J call TRBJ1-1; D perhaps matches TRBD1 (6 bases). This CDR3 has 15 amino acids. With 5 bases removed from V and 0 bases from J, the gap between germline ends came to 13 bases. The germline V gene encodes CDR1 SEHNR and CDR2 FQNEAQ (reference sequence). Here the CDR3 DNA reads TGTGCCAGCAGCCCAGGGGCAGGGGTGAACACTGAAGCTTTCTTT. Residues: CASSPGAGVNTEAFF.

The chain recombines TRBV6-1 with TRBJ2-5; 9 bases agree with TRBD1. CDR3 length equals 16 residues. V dropped 6 bases and J dropped 3; count of bases not matched to a gene: 11. From germline, CDR1 is MNHNS and CDR2 SASEGT. The CDR3 region is CASSILGQGRKETQYF. CDR3 nucleotides: TGTGCCAGCAGCATACTAGGACAGGGGAGGAAAGAGACCCAGTACTTC.

A word on this clonotype: A read error may be the cause here, since a much bigger clone is one base away. The rearrangement links TRBV25-1 to TRBJ2-1; 7 nucleotides align to TRBD2. The J call may not be correct, given that the DNA end is closer to TRBJ2-5. The CDR3 extends over 13 amino acids. Looked up from germline, CDR1 is MGHDK and CDR2 is SYGVNS. The chain's CDR3 is CASRPAGQETQYF. CDR3 bases: TGTGCCAGCAGACCAGCGGGGCAAGAGACCCAGTACTTC.

The CDR3 sequence is CASSKVSGGNVYEQFF. The CDR3 nucleotides read TGTGCCAGCAGCAAAGTGTCGGGGGGCAATGTCTATGAGCAGTTCTTC. This sequence joins TRBV7-2 and TRBJ2-1, with D perhaps TRBD2 (7 bases). This CDR3 is 16 amino acids long. CDR1 and CDR2 from the germline V gene are SGHTA and FQGNSA. The V gene lost 5 bases and the J gene lost 8 bases, with 22 bases spanning the gap.

This clonotype was seen a handful of times. The rearrangement uses TRBV5-1 and TRBJ2-5; 7 bases map to TRBD1. This CDR3 contains 15 residues. Germline V gene data show CDR1 as SGHRS and CDR2 as YFSETQ. V lost 1 base to trimming and J lost 3 bases; unmatched junction nucleotides: 6. CDR3 in DNA: TGCGCCAGCAGCTTGATGGGACAGCGAAAAGAGACCCAGTACTTC. Translation: CASSLMGQRKETQYF.

Concerning this clonotype: Its ends do not fully match the called genes, so a read error is possible. The rearrangement joins TRBV20-1 to TRBJ1-3, with D possibly being TRBD1 (5 bases). The germline V gene has CDR1 DFQATT and CDR2 SNEGSKA (reference sequence). The CDR3 is 12 amino acids. The CDR3 sequence: CSARERGTTIYF. The CDR3, as DNA: TGCAGTGCTAGAGAGAGGGGAACCACCATATATTTT.